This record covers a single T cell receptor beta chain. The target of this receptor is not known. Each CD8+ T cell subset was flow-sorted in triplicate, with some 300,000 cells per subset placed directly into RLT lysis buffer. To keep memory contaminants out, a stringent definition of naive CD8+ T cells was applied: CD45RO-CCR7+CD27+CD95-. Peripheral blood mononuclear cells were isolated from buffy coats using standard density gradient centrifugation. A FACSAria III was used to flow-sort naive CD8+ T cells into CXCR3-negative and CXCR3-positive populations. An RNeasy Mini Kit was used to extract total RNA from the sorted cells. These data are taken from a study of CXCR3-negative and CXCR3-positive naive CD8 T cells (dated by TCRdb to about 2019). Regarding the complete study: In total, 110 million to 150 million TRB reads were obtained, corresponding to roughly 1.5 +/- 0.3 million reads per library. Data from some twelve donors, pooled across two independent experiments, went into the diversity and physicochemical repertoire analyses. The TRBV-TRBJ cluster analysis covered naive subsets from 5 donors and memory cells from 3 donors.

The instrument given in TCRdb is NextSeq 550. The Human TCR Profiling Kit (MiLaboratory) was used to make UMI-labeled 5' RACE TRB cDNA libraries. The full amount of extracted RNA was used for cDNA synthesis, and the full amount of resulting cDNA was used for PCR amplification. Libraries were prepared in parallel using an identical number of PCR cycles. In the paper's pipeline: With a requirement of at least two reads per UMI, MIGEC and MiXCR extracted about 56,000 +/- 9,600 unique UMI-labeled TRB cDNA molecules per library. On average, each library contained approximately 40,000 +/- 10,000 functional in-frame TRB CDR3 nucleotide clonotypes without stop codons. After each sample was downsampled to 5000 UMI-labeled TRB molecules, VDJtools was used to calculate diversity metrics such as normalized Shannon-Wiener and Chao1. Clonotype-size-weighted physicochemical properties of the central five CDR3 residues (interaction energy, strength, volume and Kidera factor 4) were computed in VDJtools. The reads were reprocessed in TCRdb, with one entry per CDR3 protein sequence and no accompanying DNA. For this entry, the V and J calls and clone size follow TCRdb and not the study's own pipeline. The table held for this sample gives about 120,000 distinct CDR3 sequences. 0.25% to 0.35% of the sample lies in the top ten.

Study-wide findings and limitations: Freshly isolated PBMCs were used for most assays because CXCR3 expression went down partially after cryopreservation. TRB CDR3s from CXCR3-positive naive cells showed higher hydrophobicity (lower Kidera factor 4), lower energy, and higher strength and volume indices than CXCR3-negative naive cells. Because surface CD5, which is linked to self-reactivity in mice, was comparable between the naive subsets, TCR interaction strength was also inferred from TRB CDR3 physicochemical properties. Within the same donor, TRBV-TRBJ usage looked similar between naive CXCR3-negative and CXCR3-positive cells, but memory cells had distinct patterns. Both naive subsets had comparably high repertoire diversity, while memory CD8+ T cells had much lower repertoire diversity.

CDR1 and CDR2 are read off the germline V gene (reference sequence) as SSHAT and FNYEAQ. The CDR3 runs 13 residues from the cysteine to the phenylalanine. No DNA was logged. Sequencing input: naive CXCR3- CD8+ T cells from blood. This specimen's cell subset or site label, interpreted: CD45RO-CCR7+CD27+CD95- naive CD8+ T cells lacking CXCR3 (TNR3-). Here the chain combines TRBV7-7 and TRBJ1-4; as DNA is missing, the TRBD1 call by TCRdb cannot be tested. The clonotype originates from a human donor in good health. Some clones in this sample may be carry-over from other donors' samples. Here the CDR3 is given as CASSLNPRTELFF. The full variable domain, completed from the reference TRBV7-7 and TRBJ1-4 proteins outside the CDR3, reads GAGVSQSPRYKVTKRGQDVTLRCDPISSHATLYWYQQALGQGPEFLTYFNYEAQPDKSGLPSDRFSAERPEGSISTLTIQRTEQRDSAMYRCASSLNPRTELFFGSGTQLSVL.